A few counts support the clone carrying this TCR beta chain. Its antigen is unknown. The sample belongs to a study of shared clonotypes between healthy human individuals. At the level of the study: In total, the donors were two women and three men aged 18 to 49. General study results and limits: Non-shared clonotypes displayed generation probabilities falling below those of clonotypes present in all four donors. Rarefaction gave evidence that sorted-subset sequencing remained incomplete despite large depth.

The CDR3 totals 12 residues. The germline gives CDR1 SQVTM, CDR2 ANQGSEA. Trimming took off 6 bases at V and 4 bases at J, with 10 bases between the two ends. Authors' data handling: Quality scores were absent from the junction-only immunoSEQ sequences, so filtering differed. Measured with immunoSEQ multiplex PCR; TCRdb has only the in-frame clones, and not every one. V and J calls and clone size are those listed in that table; D and trimming were worked out from the DNA. The sample contains under 2,500,000 clones, approximately 94% of which appear only once. This chain links TRBV29-1 with TRBJ1-5; D gene ambiguous. The TCR was taken from a man aged 18 to 29 in good health. Sample: naive CD4+ T cells sorted from blood. Subset denoted: CD45RA+ positively selected. This CDR3 is CSVSTANQPQHF. CDR3 nucleotides: TGCAGCGTCAGTACGGCGAATCAGCCCCAGCATTTT.